The rows below give T cell receptor beta chains drawn from one sample of a study of PD-1 blockade in classical Hodgkin lymphoma. The assay was immunoSEQ multiplex PCR, and TCRdb's table has in-frame clones only and misses some. The sample includes more than 55,000 clones, 88% of them seen just once. Here the sequenced sample was peripheral blood mononuclear cells (PBMCs), taken before the second cycle of nivolumab. The source of these receptors is a human donor with classical Hodgkin lymphoma. Both conserved end residues are part of each CDR3. The order of the fields is CDR3 DNA, CDR3 protein, D gene, J gene, CDR3 length, V gene. A D gene is named only where the DNA matches it firmly.

TGCGCCAGCAGCTGGGGTGAACTAGCGGGGGTCTACGAGCAGTACTTC CASSWGELAGVYEQYF TRBD2 TRBJ2-7 16 TRBV5-1
TGTGCCAGCAGGAAAGCGGGGGCTACCTACGAGCAGTACTTC CASRKAGATYEQYF TRBD2 TRBJ2-7 14 TRBV7-9
TGTGCCAGCAGCGCCAACATAGCGGGGGACTCTGGGGCCAACGTCCTGACTTTC CASSANIAGDSGANVLTF TRBD2 TRBJ2-6 18 TRBV9
TGCGCCAGCAGCTTGACAGGGCAGAACACCGGGGAGCTGTTTTTT CASSLTGQNTGELFF . TRBJ2-2 15 TRBV5-1
TGTGCCAGCAGCTTACTGGGGGGGAACACCGGGGAGCTGTTTTTT CASSLLGGNTGELFF . TRBJ2-2 15 TRBV11-1
TGCGCCAGCAGCTTGGTCGGGGGGCAGCCCCAGCATTTT CASSLVGGQPQHF . TRBJ1-5 13 TRBV5-1
TGTGCCAGCAGAGCCTGGACAGGGTCAGGCTCTGGGGCCAACGTCCTGACTTTC CASRAWTGSGSGANVLTF TRBD1 TRBJ2-6 18 TRBV2
TGTGCCAGCAGCCTCTGGGACAGTGAAACCTACAATGAGCAGTTCTTC CASSLWDSETYNEQFF TRBD1 TRBJ2-1 16 TRBV11-3
TGTGCCAGCAGCAAAGCGGGGGGGTCTAACGAGGAGACCCAGTACTTC CASSKAGGSNEETQYF . TRBJ2-5 16 TRBV21-1
TGTGCCAGCAGTTTTACAGGGATATGGGATACGCAGTATTTT CASSFTGIWDTQYF . TRBJ2-3 14 TRBV6-5
TGCGCCAGCAGCTTCGCTGGGGGCAGCGGGAATTCACCCCTCCACTTT CASSFAGGSGNSPLHF . TRBJ1-6 16 TRBV5-1
TGCGCCAGCAGCTTGGTAACAGGGAGCATGAACACTGAAGCTTTCTTT CASSLVTGSMNTEAFF . TRBJ1-1 16 TRBV5-1
TGTGCCAGCTCACGGAAACCGCCGACAGGGTCGAATGAGCAGTTCTTC CASSRKPPTGSNEQFF TRBD1 TRBJ2-1 16 TRBV18
TGCGCCAGCAGAGGGGGAGAGACCCAGTACTTC CASRGGETQYF . TRBJ2-5 11 TRBV5-1
TGTGCCAGCAGGCCTCAAAGCGGGGGGGGGAATGAGCAGTTCTTC CASRPQSGGGNEQFF TRBD2 TRBJ2-1 15 TRBV2